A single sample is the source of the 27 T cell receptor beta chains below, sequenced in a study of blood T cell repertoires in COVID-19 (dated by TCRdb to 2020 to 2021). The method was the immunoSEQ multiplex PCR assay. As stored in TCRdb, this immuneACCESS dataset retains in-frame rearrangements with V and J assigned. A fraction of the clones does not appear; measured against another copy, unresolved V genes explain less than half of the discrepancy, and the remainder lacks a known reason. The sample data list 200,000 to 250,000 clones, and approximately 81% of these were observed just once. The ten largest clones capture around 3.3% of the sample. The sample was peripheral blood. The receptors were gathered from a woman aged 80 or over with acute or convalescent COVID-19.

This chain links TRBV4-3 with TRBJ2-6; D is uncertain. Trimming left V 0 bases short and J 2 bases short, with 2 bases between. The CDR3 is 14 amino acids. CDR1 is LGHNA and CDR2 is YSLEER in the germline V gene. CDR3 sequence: CASSQDTGANVLTF. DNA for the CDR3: TGCGCCAGCAGCCAAGATACTGGGGCCAACGTCCTGACTTTC.

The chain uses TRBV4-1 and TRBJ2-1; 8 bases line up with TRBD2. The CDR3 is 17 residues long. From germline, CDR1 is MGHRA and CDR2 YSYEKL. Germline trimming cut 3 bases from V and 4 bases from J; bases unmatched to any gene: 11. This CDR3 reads CASSQVGAGGKYNEQFF. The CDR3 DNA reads TGCGCCAGCAGCCAGGTGGGGGCGGGGGGAAAGTACAATGAGCAGTTCTTC.

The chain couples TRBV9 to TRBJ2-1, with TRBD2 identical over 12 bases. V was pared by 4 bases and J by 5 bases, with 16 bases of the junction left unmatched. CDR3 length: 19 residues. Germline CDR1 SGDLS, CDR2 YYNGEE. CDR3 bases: TGTGCCAGCAGCACCCGCACCGGGACTAGCGGGCAGCATAACAATGAGCAGTTCTTC. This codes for CASSTRTGTSGQHNNEQFF.

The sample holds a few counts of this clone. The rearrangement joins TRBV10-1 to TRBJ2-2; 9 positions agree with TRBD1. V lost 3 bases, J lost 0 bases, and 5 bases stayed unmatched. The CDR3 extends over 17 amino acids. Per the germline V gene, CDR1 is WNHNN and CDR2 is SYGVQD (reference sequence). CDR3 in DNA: TGCGCCAGCAGTGAAACGGACAGGGGCACGAACACCGGGGAGCTGTTTTTT. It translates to CASSETDRGTNTGELFF.

CDR3 region: CASSLGQGENEKLFF. As DNA, the CDR3 is TGTGCCAGCAGCTTGGGACAGGGCGAGAATGAAAAACTGTTTTTT. The V call is TRBV7-9, the J call TRBJ1-4, with TRBD1 matching 9 bases. Germline CDR1 and CDR2: SEHNR and FQNEAQ (reference sequence). CDR3 length: 15 amino acids. J gave up 5 bases and V 3 bases, and 4 bases lay outside the gene matches.

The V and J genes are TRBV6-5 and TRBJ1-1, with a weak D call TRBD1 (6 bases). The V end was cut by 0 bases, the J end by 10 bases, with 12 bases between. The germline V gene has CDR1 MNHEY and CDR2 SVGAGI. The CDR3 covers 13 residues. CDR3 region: CASSYSSGGRAFF. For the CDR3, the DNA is TGTGCCAGCAGTTACTCGTCGGGGGGCCGAGCTTTCTTT.

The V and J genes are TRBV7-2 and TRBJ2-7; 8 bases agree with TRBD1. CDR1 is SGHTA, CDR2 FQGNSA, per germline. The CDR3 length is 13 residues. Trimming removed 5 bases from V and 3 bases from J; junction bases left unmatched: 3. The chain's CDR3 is CASSQDRGYEQYF. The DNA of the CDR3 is TGTGCCAGCAGCCAAGACAGGGGCTACGAGCAGTACTTC.

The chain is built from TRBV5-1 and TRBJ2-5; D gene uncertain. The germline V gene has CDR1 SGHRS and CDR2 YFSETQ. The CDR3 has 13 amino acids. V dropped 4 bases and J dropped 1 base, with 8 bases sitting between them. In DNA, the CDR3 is TGCGCCAGCAGCAGGAGCACCCAAGAGACCCAGTACTTC. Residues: CASSRSTQETQYF.

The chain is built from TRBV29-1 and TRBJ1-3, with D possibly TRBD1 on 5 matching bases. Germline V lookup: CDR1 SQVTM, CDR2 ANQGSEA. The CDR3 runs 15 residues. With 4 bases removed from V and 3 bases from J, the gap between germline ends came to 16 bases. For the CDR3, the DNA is TGCAGCGTTGGTCCCCGAGCGGGGCTTGGAAACACCATATATTTT. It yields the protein CSVGPRAGLGNTIYF.

The CDR3 spells CASSKVEGQGAHYGYTF. The CDR3 coding sequence is TGTGCCAGCAGCAAAGTCGAGGGACAGGGGGCACACTATGGCTACACCTTC. The chain uses TRBV21-1 and TRBJ1-2; the table's D call, TRBD1, has no DNA check behind it. TRBV21-1 is described as a pseudogene. The CDR3 runs to 17 residues.

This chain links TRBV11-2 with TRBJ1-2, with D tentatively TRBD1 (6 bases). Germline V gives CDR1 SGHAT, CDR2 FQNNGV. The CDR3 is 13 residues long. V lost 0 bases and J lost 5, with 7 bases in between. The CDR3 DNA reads TGTGCCAGCAGCTTAGATCAGGGGTATGGCTACACCTTC. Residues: CASSLDQGYGYTF.

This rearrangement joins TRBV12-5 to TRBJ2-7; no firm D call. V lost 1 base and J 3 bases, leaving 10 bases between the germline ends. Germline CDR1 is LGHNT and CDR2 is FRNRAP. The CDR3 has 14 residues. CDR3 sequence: CASGLDHRYYEQYF. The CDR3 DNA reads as TGTGCTAGTGGTTTGGACCACAGATACTACGAGCAGTACTTC.

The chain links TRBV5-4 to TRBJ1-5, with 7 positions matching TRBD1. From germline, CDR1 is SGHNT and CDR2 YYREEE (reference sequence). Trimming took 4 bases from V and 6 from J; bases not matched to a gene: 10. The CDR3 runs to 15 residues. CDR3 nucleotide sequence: TGTGCCAGCAGCATGGGACAGTCGAACGGTCAGCCCCAGCATTTT. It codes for CASSMGQSNGQPQHF.

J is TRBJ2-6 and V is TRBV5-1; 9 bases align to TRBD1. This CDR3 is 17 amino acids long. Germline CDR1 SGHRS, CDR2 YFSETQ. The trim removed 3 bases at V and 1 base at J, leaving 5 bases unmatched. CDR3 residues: CASSSGQGGSGANVLTF. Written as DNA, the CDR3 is TGCGCCAGCAGCTCGGGACAGGGTGGGTCTGGGGCCAACGTCCTGACTTTC.

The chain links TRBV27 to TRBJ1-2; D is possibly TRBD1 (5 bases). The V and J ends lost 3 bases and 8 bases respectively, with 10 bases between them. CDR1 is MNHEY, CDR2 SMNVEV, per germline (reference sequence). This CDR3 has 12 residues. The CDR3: CASSFQGRGYTF. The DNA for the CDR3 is TGTGCCAGCAGTTTCCAGGGTAGGGGCTACACCTTC.

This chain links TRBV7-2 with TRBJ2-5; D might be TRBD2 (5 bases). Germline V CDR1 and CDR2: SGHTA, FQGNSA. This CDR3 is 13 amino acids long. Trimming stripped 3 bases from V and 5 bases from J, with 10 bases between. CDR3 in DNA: TGTGCCAGCAGCTTGGCTAGCACTGAGACCCAGTACTTC. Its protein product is CASSLASTETQYF.

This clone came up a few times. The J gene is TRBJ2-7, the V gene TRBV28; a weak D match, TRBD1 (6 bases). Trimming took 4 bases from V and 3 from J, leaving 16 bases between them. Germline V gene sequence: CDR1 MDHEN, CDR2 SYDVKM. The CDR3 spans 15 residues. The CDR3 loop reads CASSYPPGHIYEQYF. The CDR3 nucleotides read TGTGCCAGCAGTTACCCTCCGGGACACATCTACGAGCAGTACTTC.

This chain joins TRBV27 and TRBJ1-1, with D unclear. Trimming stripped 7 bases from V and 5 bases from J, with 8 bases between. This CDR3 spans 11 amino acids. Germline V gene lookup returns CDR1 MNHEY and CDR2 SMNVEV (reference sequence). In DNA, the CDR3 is TGTGCCAGCACCTCGAGAACTGAAGCTTTCTTT. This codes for CASTSRTEAFF.

CDR3 DNA sequence: TGTGCCAGCAGCGTAACAAATTCACCCCTCCACTTT. Protein sequence: CASSVTNSPLHF. The V gene is TRBV9, the J gene TRBJ1-6; D gene unclear. Looked up from germline, CDR1 is SGDLS and CDR2 is YYNGEE. Trimming took 1 base from V and 7 from J, leaving 3 bases between them. The CDR3 is 12 amino acids.

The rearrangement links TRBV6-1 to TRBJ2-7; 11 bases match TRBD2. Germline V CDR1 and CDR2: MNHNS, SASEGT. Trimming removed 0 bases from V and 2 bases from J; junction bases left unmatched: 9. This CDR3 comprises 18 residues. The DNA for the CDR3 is TGTGCCAGCAGTGAAGCGCTTCGGACTAGCGGGCCTACCTACGAGCAGTACTTC. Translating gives CASSEALRTSGPTYEQYF.

The CDR3 DNA sequence: TGTGCCAGCAGCCCCCAGTCGGGGTGGGGCACTGAAGCTTTCTTT. It is translated as CASSPQSGWGTEAFF. The rearrangement links TRBV5-6 to TRBJ1-1; D not resolved. The CDR3 contains 15 residues. V lost 4 bases to trimming and J lost 4 bases, with 17 bases between them. Germline V CDR1 and CDR2: SGHDT, YYEEEE.

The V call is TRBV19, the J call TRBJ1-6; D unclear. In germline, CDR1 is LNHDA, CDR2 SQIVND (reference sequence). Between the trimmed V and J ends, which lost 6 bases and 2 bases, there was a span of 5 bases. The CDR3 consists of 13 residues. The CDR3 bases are TGTGCCAGTAGATACACCTATAATTCACCCCTCCACTTT. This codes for CASRYTYNSPLHF.

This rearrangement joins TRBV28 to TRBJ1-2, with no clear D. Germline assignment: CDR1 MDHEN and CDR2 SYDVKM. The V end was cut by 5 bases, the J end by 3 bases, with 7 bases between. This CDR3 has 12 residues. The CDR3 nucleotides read TGTGCCAGCAGTCCTACGGACTATGGCTACACCTTC. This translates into CASSPTDYGYTF.

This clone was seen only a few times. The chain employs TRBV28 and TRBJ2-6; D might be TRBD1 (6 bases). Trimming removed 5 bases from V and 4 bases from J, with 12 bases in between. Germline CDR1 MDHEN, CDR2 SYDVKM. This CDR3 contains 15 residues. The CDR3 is CASSPWTDGANVLTF. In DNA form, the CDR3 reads TGTGCCAGCAGTCCCTGGACAGACGGGGCCAACGTCCTGACTTTC.

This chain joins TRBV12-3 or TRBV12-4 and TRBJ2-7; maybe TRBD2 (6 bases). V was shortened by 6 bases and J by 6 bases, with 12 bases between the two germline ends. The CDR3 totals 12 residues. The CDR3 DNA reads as TGTGCCAGCAGCCCAGGAGGGCTCGAGCAGTACTTC. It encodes CASSPGGLEQYF.

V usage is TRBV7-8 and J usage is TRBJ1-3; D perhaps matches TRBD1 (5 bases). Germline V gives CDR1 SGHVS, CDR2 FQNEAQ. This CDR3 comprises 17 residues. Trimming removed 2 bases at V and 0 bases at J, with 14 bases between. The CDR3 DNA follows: TGTGCCAGCAGCTTAAGGGCGGGGGTTAACTCTGGAAACACCATATATTTT. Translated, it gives CASSLRAGVNSGNTIYF.

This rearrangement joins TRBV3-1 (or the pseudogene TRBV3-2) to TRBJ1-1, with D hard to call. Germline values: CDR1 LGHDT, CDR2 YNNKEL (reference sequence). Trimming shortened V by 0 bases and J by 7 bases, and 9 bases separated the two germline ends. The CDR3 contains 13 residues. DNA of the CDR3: TGTGCCAGCAGCCAAGAGCCCGGCGGTGAAGCTTTCTTT. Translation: CASSQEPGGEAFF.